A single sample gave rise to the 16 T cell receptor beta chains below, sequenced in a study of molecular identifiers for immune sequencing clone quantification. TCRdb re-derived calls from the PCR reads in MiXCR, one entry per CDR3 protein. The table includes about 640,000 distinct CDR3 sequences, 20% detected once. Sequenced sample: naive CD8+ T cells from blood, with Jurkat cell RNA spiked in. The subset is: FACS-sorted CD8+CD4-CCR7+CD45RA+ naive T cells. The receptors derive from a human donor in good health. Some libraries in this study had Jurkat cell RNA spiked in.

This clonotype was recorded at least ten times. The CDR3 bases are TGCGCCAGCAGCCAAACGGCTCAGGGTATCGGATACGAGCAGTACTTC. Translation gives CASSQTAQGIGYEQYF. The rearrangement uses TRBV4-1 and TRBJ2-7; D is possibly TRBD1 (5 bases). The length of the CDR3 is 16 residues. Germline assignment: CDR1 MGHRA and CDR2 YSYEKL. Trimming removed 2 bases at V and 4 bases at J, with 18 bases between.

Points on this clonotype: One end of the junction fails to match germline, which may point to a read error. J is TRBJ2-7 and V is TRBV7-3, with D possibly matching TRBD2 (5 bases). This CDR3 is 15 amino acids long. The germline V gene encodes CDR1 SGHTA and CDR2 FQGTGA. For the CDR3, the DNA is TGTGCCAGCAGCCCGACTGGGCTAGCTGGTGACGAGCGGTACTTC. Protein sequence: CASSPTGLAGDERYF. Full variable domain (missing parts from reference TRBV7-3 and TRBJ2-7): GAGVSQTPSNKVTEKGKYVELRCDPISGHTALYWYRQSLGQGPEFLIYFQGTGAADDSGLPNDRFFAVRPEGSVSTLKIQRTERGDSAVYLCASSPTGLAGDERYFGPGTRLTVT.

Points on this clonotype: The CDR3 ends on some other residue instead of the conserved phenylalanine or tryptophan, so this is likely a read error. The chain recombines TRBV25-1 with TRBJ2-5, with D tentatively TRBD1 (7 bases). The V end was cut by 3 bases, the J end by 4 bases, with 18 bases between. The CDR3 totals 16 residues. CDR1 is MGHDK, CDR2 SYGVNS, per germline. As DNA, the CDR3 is TGTGCCAGCAGTGAGTTCGGTAGGCAGGGGGGAGAGACCCAGTACTCC. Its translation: CASSEFGRQGGETQYS.

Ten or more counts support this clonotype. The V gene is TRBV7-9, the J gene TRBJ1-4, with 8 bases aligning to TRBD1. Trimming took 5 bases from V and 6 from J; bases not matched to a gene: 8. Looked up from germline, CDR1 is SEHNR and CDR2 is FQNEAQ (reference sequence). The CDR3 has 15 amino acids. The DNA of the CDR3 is TGTGCCAGCAGCCCGTATTCAGGGGGCTATGAAAAACTGTTTTTT. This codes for CASSPYSGGYEKLFF.

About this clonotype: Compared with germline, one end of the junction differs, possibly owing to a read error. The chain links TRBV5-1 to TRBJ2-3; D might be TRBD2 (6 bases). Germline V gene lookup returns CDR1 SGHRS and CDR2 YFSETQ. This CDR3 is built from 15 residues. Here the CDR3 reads CASSLTFGGADTQYF. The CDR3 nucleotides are TGTGCCAGCAGCTTGACGTTCGGCGGGGCAGATACGCAGTATTTT.

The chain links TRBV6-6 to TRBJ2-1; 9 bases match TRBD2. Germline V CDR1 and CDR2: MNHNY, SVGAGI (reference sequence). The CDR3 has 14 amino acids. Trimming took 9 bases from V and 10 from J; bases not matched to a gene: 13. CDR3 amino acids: CASRGGGAGDEQFF. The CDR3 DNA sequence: TGTGCCAGTCGAGGCGGGGGGGCGGGGGACGAGCAGTTCTTC.

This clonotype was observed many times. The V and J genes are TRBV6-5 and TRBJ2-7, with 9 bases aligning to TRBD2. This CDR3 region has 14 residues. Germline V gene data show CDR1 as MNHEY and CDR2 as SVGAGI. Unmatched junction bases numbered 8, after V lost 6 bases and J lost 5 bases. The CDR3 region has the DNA TGTGCCAGCAGGTGGCGGGAGGGCCATGACGAGCAGTACTTC. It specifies CASRWREGHDEQYF.

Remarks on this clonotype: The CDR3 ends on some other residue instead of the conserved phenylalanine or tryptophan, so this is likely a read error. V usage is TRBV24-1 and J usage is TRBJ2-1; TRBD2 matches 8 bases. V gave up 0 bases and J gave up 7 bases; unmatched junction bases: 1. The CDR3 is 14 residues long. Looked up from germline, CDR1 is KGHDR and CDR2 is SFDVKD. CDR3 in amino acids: CATSDLGTRNEQFS. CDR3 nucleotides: TGTGCCACCAGTGATTTGGGGACTAGGAATGAGCAGTTCTCC.

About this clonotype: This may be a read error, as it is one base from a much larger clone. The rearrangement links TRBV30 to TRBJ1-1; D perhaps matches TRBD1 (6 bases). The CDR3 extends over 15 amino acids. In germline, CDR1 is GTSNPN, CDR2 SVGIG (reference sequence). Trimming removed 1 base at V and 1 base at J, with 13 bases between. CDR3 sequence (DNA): TGTGCCTGGAGTGCAAGGGGGTGGGGGAACACTGAAGCTTTCTTT. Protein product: CAWSARGWGNTEAFF.

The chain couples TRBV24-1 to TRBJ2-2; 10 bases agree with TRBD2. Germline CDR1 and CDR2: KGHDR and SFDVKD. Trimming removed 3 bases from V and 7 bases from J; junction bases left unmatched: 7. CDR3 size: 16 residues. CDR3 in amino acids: CATSDIASGSHGELFF. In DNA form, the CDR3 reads TGTGCCACCAGTGATATCGCTAGCGGGAGTCACGGGGAGCTGTTTTTT.

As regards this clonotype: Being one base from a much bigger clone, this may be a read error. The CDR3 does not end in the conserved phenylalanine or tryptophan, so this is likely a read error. The CDR3 is CASSGVGDNYGYTI. Written as DNA, the CDR3 is TGTGCCAGCAGTGGAGTGGGCGACAACTATGGCTACACCATC. The chain employs TRBV2 and TRBJ1-2, with D unresolved. From germline, CDR1 is SNHLY and CDR2 FYNNEI. V lost 4 bases and J 2 bases, leaving 11 bases between the germline ends. The CDR3 contains 14 residues.

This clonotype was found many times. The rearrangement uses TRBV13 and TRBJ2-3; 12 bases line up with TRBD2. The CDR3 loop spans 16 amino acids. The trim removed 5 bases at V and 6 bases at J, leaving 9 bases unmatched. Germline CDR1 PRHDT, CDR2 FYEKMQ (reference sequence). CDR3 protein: CASSPPSGGAVDTQYF. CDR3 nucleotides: TGTGCCAGCAGCCCGCCTAGCGGGGGGGCCGTGGATACGCAGTATTTT.

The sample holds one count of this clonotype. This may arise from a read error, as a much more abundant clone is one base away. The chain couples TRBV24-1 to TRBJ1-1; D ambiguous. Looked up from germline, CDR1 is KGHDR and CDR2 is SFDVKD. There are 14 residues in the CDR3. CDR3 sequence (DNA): TGTGCCACCGGTGAAAGCGGGCCGGACACTGAAGCTTTCTTT. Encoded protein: CATGESGPDTEAFF.

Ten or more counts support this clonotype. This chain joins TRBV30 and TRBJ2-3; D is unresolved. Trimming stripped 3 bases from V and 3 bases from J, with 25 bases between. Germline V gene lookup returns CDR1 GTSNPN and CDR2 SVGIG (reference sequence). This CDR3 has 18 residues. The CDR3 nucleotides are TGTGCCTGGAGACCAGACGGCTACCTTCCCCTTAGTACAGATACGCAGTATTTT. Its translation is CAWRPDGYLPLSTDTQYF. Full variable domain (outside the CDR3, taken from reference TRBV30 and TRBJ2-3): SQTIHQWPATLVQPVGSPLSLECTVEGTSNPNLYWYRQAAGRGLQLLFYSVGIGQISSEVPQNLSASRPQDRQFILSSKKLLLSDSGFYLCAWRPDGYLPLSTDTQYFGPGTRLTVL.

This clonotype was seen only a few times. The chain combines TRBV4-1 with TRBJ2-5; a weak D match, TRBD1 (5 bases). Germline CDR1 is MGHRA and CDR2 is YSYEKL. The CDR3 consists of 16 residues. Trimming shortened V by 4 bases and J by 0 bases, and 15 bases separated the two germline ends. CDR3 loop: CASSRVRVSYQETQYF. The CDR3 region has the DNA TGCGCCAGCAGCCGAGTCAGGGTTTCTTACCAAGAGACCCAGTACTTC.

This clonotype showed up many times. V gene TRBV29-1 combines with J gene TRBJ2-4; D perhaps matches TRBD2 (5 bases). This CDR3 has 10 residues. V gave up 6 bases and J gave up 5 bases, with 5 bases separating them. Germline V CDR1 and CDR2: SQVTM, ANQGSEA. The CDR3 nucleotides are TGCAGCGTGAGGGAAAACATTCAGTACTTC. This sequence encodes CSVRENIQYF.